Listed below are T cell receptor beta chains from one sample, sequenced in a study of blood T cells in healthy people across ages. TCRdb ran MiXCR on the 5' RACE reads and lists one entry per CDR3 protein. The table lists 890,000 or so distinct CDR3 sequences, less than 80% of them singletons. Source material: blood. The receptors were gathered from a man younger than 45 in good health. Both conserved end residues are part of each CDR3. Fields, in order: J gene, clone size, V gene, D gene, CDR3 DNA, CDR3 protein. A D gene is named only where the DNA matches it firmly. Some rows have no size entry. The others give once, few or many, or a class for an expanded clone.

>TRBJ2-7|-|TRBV28|-
TGTGCCAGCAGTTACGGGTTGGACGAGCAGTACTTC
CASSYGLDEQYF
>TRBJ2-5|few|TRBV15|-
TGTGCCACCAGCAGAGGCTCGAAAGAGACCCAGTACTTC
CATSRGSKETQYF
>TRBJ2-5|-|TRBV6-2/TRBV6-3|-
TGTGCCAGCAGTTACTCGCGGGATAACCAAGAGACCCAGTACTTC
CASSYSRDNQETQYF
>TRBJ2-7|few|TRBV27|-
TGTGCCAGCAGTTCAACAGGGCCCGAGCAGTACTTC
CASSSTGPEQYF
>TRBJ2-2|-|TRBV29-1|TRBD1
TGCAGCGTCGACAGGGGTGGCACCGGGGAGCTGTTTTTT
CSVDRGGTGELFF
>TRBJ2-1|-|TRBV7-2|TRBD2
TGTGCCAGCAGCCTCGTGTCGGGGGGGGTCGATGAGCAGTTCTTC
CASSLVSGGVDEQFF
>TRBJ2-3|-|TRBV29-1|-
TGCAGCGTTGAAGATGGTCCAGGAGCAGATACGCAGTATTTT
CSVEDGPGADTQYF
>TRBJ2-7|-|TRBV11-2|TRBD2
TGTGCCAGCAGCTTAGCTCCTAGCGGGGGCTACAATGAGCAGTACTTC
CASSLAPSGGYNEQYF
>TRBJ1-4|-|TRBV21-1|-
TGTGCCAGCAGCAAAGGACTGTTAATAGAAAAACTGTTTTTT
CASSKGLLIEKLFF
>TRBJ2-1|many|TRBV7-3|-
TGTGCCAGCAAAAAAGGGCTAGAAGTTGATGAGCAGTTCTTC
CASKKGLEVDEQFF
>TRBJ2-3|-|TRBV4-2|TRBD2
TGTGCCAGCAGCCAAGGAGGGGATAGCGGGGTCCTCGGGGGTACGCAGTATTTT
CASSQGGDSGVLGGTQYF
>TRBJ1-2|many|TRBV12-3/TRBV12-4|-
TGTGCCAGCAGTTTGGAAGGGGCCGCGGATGGCTACACCTTC
CASSLEGAADGYTF
>TRBJ2-3|few|TRBV5-1|TRBD1
TGCGCCAGCAGCTCCTCCGACAGGGCCACGCAGTATTTT
CASSSSDRATQYF
>TRBJ2-2|-|TRBV7-2|-
TGTGCCAGCAGCCCATCCCTTAGCCGCTACACCGGGGAGCTGTTTTTT
CASSPSLSRYTGELFF
>TRBJ2-7|-|TRBV6-2/TRBV6-3|-
TGTGCCAGCAACAGCTGGGACCTTCCTGTCGAGCAGTACTTC
CASNSWDLPVEQYF
>TRBJ2-7|-|TRBV5-6|-
TGTGCCAGCAGCTTTCGATACAGGGTGGAACTCTACGAGCAGTACTTC
CASSFRYRVELYEQYF
>TRBJ2-2|-|TRBV28|TRBD1
TGTGCCACCGGCCCCGGGGACAGGGATACCGGGGAGCTGTTTTTT
CATGPGDRDTGELFF
>TRBJ2-5|-|TRBV7-2|-
TGTGCCAGCAGCTTAGTCCACGGAGAGACCCAGTACTTC
CASSLVHGETQYF
>TRBJ2-3|-|TRBV10-3|-
TGTGCCATCAGTGAGTCCGGGGCTAGCACAGATACGCAGTATTTT
CAISESGASTDTQYF
>TRBJ2-5|-|TRBV7-2|TRBD2
TGTGCCAGCAGCCCCCATCTGGCCGGGGGGGAGACCCAGTACTTC
CASSPHLAGGETQYF
>TRBJ2-7|-|TRBV5-5|-
TGTGCCAGCAGCTTGGGAGGTCCCGACGAGCAGTACTTC
CASSLGGPDEQYF
>TRBJ1-2|many|TRBV12-3/TRBV12-4|-
TGTGCCAGCAGTTTGACTAACTATGGCTACACCTTC
CASSLTNYGYTF
>TRBJ1-5|few|TRBV9|-
TGTGCCAGCAGCGTAGACTTGGGACAGCCCCAGCATTTT
CASSVDLGQPQHF
>TRBJ2-5|-|TRBV29-1|TRBD1
TGCAGCGTGCAGGGGGCAGGCCTCGTCAAGCAGTACTTC
CSVQGAGLVKQYF
>TRBJ2-1|-|TRBV28|TRBD2
TGTGCCAGCAGTTTACTTCTATCCCTAGCGGGGGGGAGCAATGAGCAGTTCTTC
CASSLLLSLAGGSNEQFF
>TRBJ2-1|-|TRBV5-1|-
TGCGCCAGCAGCCCGAGCGGCTCTACGGACAATGAGCAGTTCTTC
CASSPSGSTDNEQFF
>TRBJ2-3|-|TRBV7-3|TRBD2
TGTGCCAGCAGCATCTCTAGCGGGGGGGCAGCGGATACGCAGTATTTT
CASSISSGGAADTQYF
>TRBJ2-1|-|TRBV28|TRBD2
TGTGCCAGCAGTATAGGGACTAGCGGGGGCAATGAGCAGTTCTTC
CASSIGTSGGNEQFF
>TRBJ1-6|few|TRBV6-2/TRBV6-3|TRBD1
TGTGCCAGCAGTTACTTCCGGACAGGGGCTTCACCCCTCCACTTT
CASSYFRTGASPLHF
>TRBJ1-1|-|TRBV6-2/TRBV6-3|-
TGTGCCAGCAGTTATGGCGCGGGGAGTGCTGAAGCTTTCTTT
CASSYGAGSAEAFF
>TRBJ2-1|few|TRBV12-3/TRBV12-4|TRBD1
TGTGCCAGCAGTTTCAGGGGACAGGGTATGGATGAGCAGTTCTTC
CASSFRGQGMDEQFF
>TRBJ2-7|few|TRBV2|TRBD2
TGTGCCAGCAGAAGACTAGCGGGGGGTCCCTACGAGCAGTACTTC
CASRRLAGGPYEQYF
>TRBJ1-2|few|TRBV20-1|TRBD1
TGCAGTGCTCAGGGACAGGGATCCTATGGCTACACCTTC
CSAQGQGSYGYTF
>TRBJ2-3|-|TRBV11-2|-
TGTGCCAGCAGCTTAGATCCTGGGGACGTAGATACGCAGTATTTT
CASSLDPGDVDTQYF
>TRBJ2-1|-|TRBV7-8|TRBD1
TGTGCCAGCAGCCCGCGGCAGGGGGCGATTTCAAATGAGCAGTTCTTC
CASSPRQGAISNEQFF
>TRBJ2-3|-|TRBV29-1|-
TGCAGCGATATAAGTGACAGTACAGATACGCAGTATTTT
CSDISDSTDTQYF
>TRBJ2-7|-|TRBV29-1|TRBD1
TGCAGCGTTGAATGGACAGGCAATGGGAACTACGAGCAGTACTTC
CSVEWTGNGNYEQYF
>TRBJ1-1|-|TRBV12-3/TRBV12-4|-
TGTGCCAGCAGCTCTCAGATCACATCCAATGAAGCTTTCTTT
CASSSQITSNEAFF
>TRBJ2-7|few|TRBV27|-
TGTGCCAGCAGTTTCGGTAAATCCTACGAGCAGTACTTC
CASSFGKSYEQYF
>TRBJ2-7|few|TRBV7-9|-
TGTGCCAGCAGCCCTGCCGAGGAGGGCTACGAGCAGTACTTC
CASSPAEEGYEQYF
>TRBJ1-4|few|TRBV10-2|-
TGCGCCAGCAGTGAGTCGGGAGGAAGAGGTGAAAAACTGTTTTTT
CASSESGGRGEKLFF
>TRBJ2-3|-|TRBV5-1|TRBD1
TGCGCCAGCCATGTAGGGACAGGGGCTACAGATACGCAGTATTTT
CASHVGTGATDTQYF
>TRBJ2-1|-|TRBV10-3|-
TGTGCCATCAGTGAAAACAGGGCTATTGGGGATGAGCAGTTCTTC
CAISENRAIGDEQFF
>TRBJ2-5|few|TRBV7-9|-
TGTGCCACCGCGGGTCAAGAGACCCAGTACTTC
CATAGQETQYF
>TRBJ2-3|-|TRBV29-1|TRBD2
TGCAGCGTTGAACCGGGACTAGTAACAGATACGCAGTATTTT
CSVEPGLVTDTQYF
>TRBJ2-4|few|TRBV27|TRBD2
TGTGCCAGCAGTTTTCAACCGGGACTAGAAAAGTACTTC
CASSFQPGLEKYF
>TRBJ2-7|few|TRBV6-2/TRBV6-3|-
TGTGCCAGCAGTCTAACTAACGAGCAGTACTTC
CASSLTNEQYF
>TRBJ2-1|-|TRBV3-1|-
TGTGCCAGCAGCCAAGAGATTGTCGCCCTTGGAGGCAATGAGCAGTTCTTC
CASSQEIVALGGNEQFF
>TRBJ2-7|-|TRBV9|-
TGTGCCAGCAGCGTAGGTAGGGACTTCACCTACGAGCAGTACTTC
CASSVGRDFTYEQYF
>TRBJ1-2|-|TRBV11-2|-
TGTGCCAGCAGCCCCCGAGAAAGTAATGGCTACACCTTC
CASSPRESNGYTF
>TRBJ2-7|few|TRBV24-1|TRBD1
TGTACCACCAGTGACCCCGGGACAGGGATTTACGAGCAGTACTTC
CTTSDPGTGIYEQYF
>TRBJ1-2|once|TRBV14|-
TGTGCCAGCAGCCGACCTTCGACAGCCCCCTGTGGCTACACCTTC
CASSRPSTAPCGYTF
>TRBJ2-1|-|TRBV12-3/TRBV12-4|TRBD1
TGTGCCAGCAGTCCCCCGAGACAGGGGTACAATGAGCAGTTCTTC
CASSPPRQGYNEQFF
>TRBJ2-4|many|TRBV4-3|-
TGCGCCAGCAGCCAGGAGCCTGCGGGGAGGCGAAGCATTCAGTACTTC
CASSQEPAGRRSIQYF
>TRBJ2-5|few|TRBV7-3|-
TGTGCCAGCAGCTTTACCCCACAAGAGACCCAGTACTTC
CASSFTPQETQYF